A single sample is the source of the 25 T cell receptor beta chains below, sequenced in a study of T-cell reconstitution after alpha-beta-depleted transplantation in children. Library preparation (for TCRbeta) was performed with unique molecular identifiers. TCRdb re-called the PCR reads with MiXCR, one entry per CDR3 protein. This sample has 200,000 to 300,000 distinct CDR3 sequences, with more than 10% found just once. Sequenced here: PBMCs from the stem cell graft donor, sampled from the stem cell graft. The receptors were gathered from a human donor who donated a stem cell graft to a child with acute lymphoblastic leukemia.

This clonotype was detected ten times or more. This chain connects TRBV5-6 to TRBJ1-2, with D perhaps TRBD1 (5 bases). Germline lookup yields CDR1 SGHDT and CDR2 YYEEEE. The CDR3 runs to 14 residues. The germline V and J ends were trimmed by 3 bases and 5 bases, with 14 bases remaining between them. CDR3: CASSSSGTDYGYTF. The CDR3 coding sequence is TGTGCCAGCAGCTCATCCGGGACGGATTATGGCTACACCTTC.

The table lists this clonotype with many counts. The genes are TRBV28 and TRBJ2-7; D is perhaps TRBD2 (6 bases). Germline lookup yields CDR1 MDHEN and CDR2 SYDVKM. V was cut by 4 bases and J by 1 base, with 23 bases left in between. This CDR3 has 18 amino acids. The CDR3 DNA sequence: TGTGCCAGCAGTTCTTACATCCGCCGGGACTCCACTTCCTACGAGCAGTACTTC. Its translation is CASSSYIRRDSTSYEQYF.

The J gene is TRBJ2-3, the V gene TRBV4-3; D gene ambiguous. Trimming shortened V by 0 bases and J by 0 bases, and 10 bases separated the two germline ends. Germline V CDR1 and CDR2: LGHNA, YSLEER. The CDR3 length is 16 residues. The CDR3 DNA reads TGCGCCAGCAGCCAAGATGGGTCGGATAGCACAGATACGCAGTATTTT. It specifies CASSQDGSDSTDTQYF.

This rearrangement joins TRBV19 to TRBJ2-1; maybe TRBD2 (6 bases). Germline V CDR1 and CDR2: LNHDA, SQIVND (reference sequence). CDR3 size: 15 residues. The germline V and J ends were trimmed by 5 bases and 0 bases, with 11 bases remaining between them. CDR3 region: CASSVSGVSYNEQFF. The CDR3 coding sequence is TGTGCCAGTAGTGTCTCGGGGGTCTCCTACAATGAGCAGTTCTTC. Variable domain in full (rest from reference TRBV19 and TRBJ2-1): DGGITQSPKYLFRKEGQNVTLSCEQNLNHDAMYWYRQDPGQGLRLIYYSQIVNDFQKGDIAEGYSVSREKKESFPLTVTSAQKNPTAFYLCASSVSGVSYNEQFFGPGTRLTVL.

This clonotype was counted at least ten times. This chain uses TRBV7-2 with TRBJ2-4; 7 bases are shared with TRBD1. J lost 4 bases, V lost 5 bases, and 8 bases had no gene match. The CDR3 totals 15 residues. The germline CDR1 and CDR2 sequences are SGHTA and FQGNSA. CDR3 nucleotide sequence: TGTGCCAGCAGCCACAACAGGGGAGCGAAAAACATTCAGTACTTC. Translation: CASSHNRGAKNIQYF. Full variable domain (missing parts from reference TRBV7-2 and TRBJ2-4): GAGVSQSPSNKVTEKGKDVELRCDPISGHTALYWYRQSLGQGLEFLIYFQGNSAPDKSGLPSDRFSAERTGGSVSTLTIQRTQQEDSAVYLCASSHNRGAKNIQYFGAGTRLSVL.

This clonotype was recorded at least ten times. The chain combines TRBV20-1 with TRBJ1-1, with D tentatively TRBD1 (5 bases). The CDR3 loop spans 15 amino acids. Germline CDR1 is DFQATT and CDR2 is SNEGSKA (reference sequence). Trimming shortened V by 0 bases and J by 3 bases, and 14 bases separated the two germline ends. CDR3 in amino acids: CSARDLEAGHTEAFF. CDR3 DNA: TGCAGTGCTAGAGACCTTGAGGCAGGGCACACTGAAGCTTTCTTT.

This clonotype came up many times. V is TRBV29-1 and J is TRBJ2-7; 7 nucleotides agree with TRBD1. The CDR3 is 13 residues long. V trimming: 5 bases; J trimming: 1 base; junction bases outside the gene matches: 5. Germline-derived CDR1 and CDR2 are SQVTM and ANQGSEA. The CDR3 DNA reads as TGCAGCGTTAGGGACAGACTTTCCTACGAGCAGTACTTC. It codes for CSVRDRLSYEQYF.

This clonotype was observed at least ten times. The chain recombines TRBV6-6 with TRBJ2-1, with TRBD2 as a possible D gene (6 bases). Germline V gene lookup returns CDR1 MNHNY and CDR2 SVGAGI (reference sequence). V was pared by 7 bases and J by 7 bases, with 14 bases between. The CDR3 is made up of 13 amino acids. CDR3 DNA sequence: TGTGCCAGCAAAGGAGGGGCAGATAATGAGCAGTTCTTC. Protein sequence: CASKGGADNEQFF.

The table lists this clonotype with many counts. This rearrangement joins TRBV7-9 to TRBJ2-7; 12 bases line up with TRBD1. The CDR3 loop spans 16 amino acids. Looked up from germline, CDR1 is SEHNR and CDR2 is FQNEAQ (reference sequence). After removal of 5 bases from V and 7 bases from J, the junction contained 12 bases not matched to a gene. The CDR3 sequence: CASSPRPGQGAWEQYF. The DNA for the CDR3 is TGTGCCAGCAGCCCGAGACCGGGACAGGGGGCTTGGGAGCAGTACTTC.

The chain joins TRBV19 to TRBJ2-3; D is tentatively TRBD1 or TRBD2 (5 bases each). Trimming pared 8 bases from V and 0 bases from J, leaving 6 bases between. Germline CDR1 LNHDA, CDR2 SQIVND (reference sequence). This CDR3 has 12 residues. The CDR3 DNA sequence: TGTGCCAGTGAGGGGAGCACAGATACGCAGTATTTT. Encoded protein: CASEGSTDTQYF.

This clonotype was observed many times. The rearrangement uses TRBV12-3 or TRBV12-4 and TRBJ1-3; the D gene is possibly TRBD1 (6 bases). V gave up 6 bases and J gave up 1 base, with 19 bases separating them. This CDR3 has 17 amino acids. CDR3 sequence reads: CASSPRPGGVSGNTIYF. The CDR3 nucleotides read TGTGCCAGCAGCCCCCGACCCGGGGGCGTATCTGGAAACACCATATATTTT.

The sample holds many counts of this clonotype. This CDR3 reads CASSRPLGGASYEQYF. The DNA of the CDR3 is TGTGCCAGCAGCCGGCCCCTCGGGGGGGCCTCCTACGAGCAGTACTTC. The rearrangement joins TRBV5-6 to TRBJ2-7; 8 nucleotides line up with TRBD2. This CDR3 contains 16 residues. Germline loops: CDR1 SGHDT, CDR2 YYEEEE. The V and J ends lost 4 bases and 0 bases, in that order; junction bases with no gene match: 9.

This clonotype was counted a few times. The J gene is TRBJ1-6, the V gene TRBV5-1; D might be TRBD1 (5 bases). From germline, CDR1 is SGHRS and CDR2 YFSETQ. The CDR3 is 14 residues long. V shed 0 bases and J shed 6 bases, with 7 bases lying between them. The CDR3 coding sequence is TGCGCCAGCAGCTTGGACAGGACTAATTCACCCCTCCACTTT. This encodes CASSLDRTNSPLHF. Full variable domain (missing parts from reference TRBV5-1 and TRBJ1-6): KAGVTQTPRYLIKTRGQQVTLSCSPISGHRSVSWYQQTPGQGLQFLFEYFSETQRNKGNFPGRFSGRQFSNSRSEMNVSTLELGDSALYLCASSLDRTNSPLHFGNGTRLTVT.

This clonotype was observed many times. The CDR3 nucleotides read TGTGCCAGCAGCTTAGTAGACAGGAACTATGGCTACACCTTC. It yields the protein CASSLVDRNYGYTF. V is TRBV7-2 and J is TRBJ1-2, with a tentative D call TRBD1 (6 bases). The CDR3 has 14 amino acids. V lost 1 base and J 2 bases, leaving 8 bases between the germline ends. In germline, CDR1 is SGHTA, CDR2 FQGNSA.

The chain recombines TRBV30 with TRBJ2-1; D possibly corresponds to TRBD1 (6 bases). V lost 5 bases and J 11 bases, leaving 10 bases between the germline ends. CDR3 length equals 10 residues. The germline CDR1 and CDR2 sequences are GTSNPN and SVGIG (reference sequence). The DNA for the CDR3 is TGTGCCTGGTTGGGGACAAAGCAGTTCTTC. Amino acid sequence: CAWLGTKQFF.

This clonotype has ten or more counts. V and J are TRBV10-3 and TRBJ2-1; D remains ambiguous. Trimming stripped 11 bases from V and 4 bases from J, with 12 bases between. There are 12 residues in the CDR3. The germline V gene has CDR1 ENHRY and CDR2 SYGVKD. The CDR3 region is CACGRAYNEQFF. The CDR3 DNA reads as TGTGCCTGTGGTAGAGCATACAATGAGCAGTTCTTC.

Many counts were recorded for this clonotype. The chain couples TRBV28 to TRBJ1-5; D uncertain. With 3 bases removed from V and 7 bases from J, the gap between germline ends came to 16 bases. Germline V gene lookup returns CDR1 MDHEN and CDR2 SYDVKM. CDR3 size: 15 residues. The CDR3 is CASSFGPHRYQPQHF. CDR3 DNA sequence: TGTGCCAGCAGTTTCGGCCCACACCGGTACCAGCCCCAGCATTTT.

This clonotype was counted many times. The V and J genes are TRBV28 and TRBJ2-3; no reliable D call. CDR3 length equals 16 residues. The V end lost 7 bases, the J end lost 2 bases, and 19 bases lay between the germline ends. CDR1 and CDR2 (germline): MDHEN, SYDVKM. The CDR3 DNA is TGTGCCAGCACCTACGAGATACGCAGCTTCACAGATACGCAGTATTTT. This translates into CASTYEIRSFTDTQYF.

This clonotype was counted ten times or more. The chain joins TRBV20-1 to TRBJ2-1; D is perhaps TRBD1 (6 bases). The V gene's germline CDR1 is DFQATT and CDR2 SNEGSKA (reference sequence). The CDR3 totals 13 residues. Trimming cost V 3 bases and J 6 bases, with 12 bases left between them. Here the CDR3 DNA reads TGCAGTGCTAGGAGGGGGAAAATCAATGAGCAGTTCTTC. Its protein product is CSARRGKINEQFF.

V is TRBV30 and J is TRBJ2-3; TRBD2 agrees at 9 bases. CDR1 is GTSNPN and CDR2 is SVGIG in the germline V gene (reference sequence). V lost 8 bases, J lost 5 bases, and 11 bases stayed unmatched. CDR3 size: 14 residues. CDR3 loop: CARGSGRGIDTQYF. CDR3 bases: TGTGCCCGGGGTAGCGGGAGAGGGATAGATACGCAGTATTTT.

This rearrangement joins TRBV3-1 to TRBJ2-2; D is uncertain. Trimming removed 4 bases from V and 6 bases from J, with 15 bases in between. CDR3 length equals 15 residues. CDR1 is LGHDT, CDR2 YNNKEL, per germline (reference sequence). The CDR3 coding sequence is TGTGCCAGCAGCCCTTATAATAGTCAACCCGGGGAGCTGTTTTTT. Its translation: CASSPYNSQPGELFF.

In this sample, this clonotype turned up many times. The V and J genes are TRBV3-1 and TRBJ1-1, with D possibly matching TRBD1 (5 bases). Between the trimmed V and J ends, which lost 8 bases and 5 bases, there was a span of 15 bases. The germline CDR1 and CDR2 sequences are LGHDT and YNNKEL (reference sequence). The CDR3 contains 13 residues. CDR3 nucleotides: TGTGCCAGCTCACCGGGGGGTGGGACTGAAGCTTTCTTT. Amino acid sequence: CASSPGGGTEAFF.

This clonotype was detected many times. The chain recombines TRBV5-1 with TRBJ2-4; 7 positions agree with TRBD1. CDR1 and CDR2 (germline): SGHRS, YFSETQ. The V segment lost 0 bases and the J segment 0 bases; nucleotides outside the gene matches: 0. The CDR3 spans 15 residues. The CDR3 reads CASSLGDRAKNIQYF. The CDR3 DNA reads TGCGCCAGCAGCTTGGGGGACAGAGCCAAAAACATTCAGTACTTC.

This clonotype was counted ten times or more. This chain links TRBV20-1 with TRBJ1-1; the D gene is possibly TRBD1 (5 bases). This CDR3 has 13 residues. The V gene's germline CDR1 is DFQATT and CDR2 SNEGSKA (reference sequence). The ends were cut back, 2 bases at V and 1 base at J, with 8 bases in the middle. Here the CDR3 DNA reads TGCAGTGCTAGACTACAGGCGAACACTGAAGCTTTCTTT. Translating gives CSARLQANTEAFF.

Many counts were recorded for this clonotype. The chain has TRBV20-1 and TRBJ2-7, with D perhaps TRBD1 or TRBD2 (5 bases each). The germline V and J ends were trimmed by 2 bases and 2 bases, with 10 bases remaining between them. Germline-derived CDR1 and CDR2 are DFQATT and SNEGSKA (reference sequence). CDR3 length: 13 residues. CDR3 bases: TGCAGTGCTAGACCACGGGACCCCTACGAGCAGTACTTC. Translated: CSARPRDPYEQYF.